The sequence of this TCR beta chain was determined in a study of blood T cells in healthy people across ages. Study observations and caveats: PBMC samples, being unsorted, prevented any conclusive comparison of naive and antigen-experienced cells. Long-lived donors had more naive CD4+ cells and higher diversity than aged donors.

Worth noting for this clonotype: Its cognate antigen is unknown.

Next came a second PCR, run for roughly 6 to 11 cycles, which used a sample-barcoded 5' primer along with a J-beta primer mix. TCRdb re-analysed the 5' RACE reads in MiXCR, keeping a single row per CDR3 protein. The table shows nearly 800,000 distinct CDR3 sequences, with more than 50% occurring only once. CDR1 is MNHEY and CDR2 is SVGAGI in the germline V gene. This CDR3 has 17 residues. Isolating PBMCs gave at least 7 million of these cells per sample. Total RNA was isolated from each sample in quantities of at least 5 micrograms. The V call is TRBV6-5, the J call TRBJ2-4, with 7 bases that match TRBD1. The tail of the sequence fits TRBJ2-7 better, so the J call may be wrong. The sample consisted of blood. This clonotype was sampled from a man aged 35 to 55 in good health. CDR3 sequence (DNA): TGTGCCAGCAGTTACTCGTCAGGGGGAGAAGTTAACTACGAGCAGTACTTC. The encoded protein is CASSYSSGGEVNYEQYF.